This is a list of T cell receptor beta chains from one sample in a study of blood T cell repertoires in COVID-19. Clones were sequenced by immunoSEQ multiplex PCR, and TCRdb holds only the in-frame ones, with some missing. Of hundreds of thousands of clones in the sample, roughly 91% are singletons; the top ten hold 7.5% to 9%. The sample consisted of peripheral blood. All receptors come from a woman in her forties or fifties with COVID-19, enrolled during active disease. CDR3s include the opening cysteine and the closing phenylalanine or tryptophan. A D gene is named only where the DNA matches it firmly. Clone sizes are given selectively: once, few, many, or a class where the clone is expanded.

cdr3_aa cdr3_nt v_call d_call clone_size cdr3_length j_call
CASQRGQGDGYTF TGTGCCTCCCAGAGGGGACAGGGGGATGGCTACACCTTC TRBV5-4 TRBD1 NA 13 TRBJ1-2
CASSLEAGRTDTQYF TGCGCCAGCAGCTTGGAGGCAGGGCGCACAGATACGCAGTATTTT TRBV5-1 NA NA 15 TRBJ2-3
CASSPVYPTMNTEAFF TGTGCCAGCAGTCCCGTGTACCCTACCATGAACACTGAAGCTTTCTTT TRBV27 NA NA 16 TRBJ1-1
CASSPPGMGNTEAFF TGTGCCAGCAGCCCCCCAGGTATGGGGAACACTGAAGCTTTCTTT TRBV11-2 NA once 15 TRBJ1-1
CASSTVVEAFF TGTGCCAGCAGTACTGTGGTCGAAGCTTTCTTT TRBV2 NA NA 11 TRBJ1-1
CASSQEGQGNTGELFF TGCGCCAGCAGCCAAGAAGGACAGGGGAACACCGGGGAGCTGTTTTTT TRBV4-1 TRBD1 few 16 TRBJ2-2
CASSSQAAAEAFF TGTGCCAGCAGTTCTCAGGCAGCCGCTGAAGCTTTCTTT TRBV12-3/TRBV12-4 NA NA 13 TRBJ1-1
CASGLPHYGYTF TGTGCCAGCGGGCTCCCTCACTATGGCTACACCTTC TRBV27 NA NA 12 TRBJ1-2
CASSQGTGLYGYTF TGTGCCAGCAGCCAAGGTACAGGCCTCTATGGCTACACCTTC TRBV3-1/TRBV3-2 NA NA 14 TRBJ1-2
CASSLGTAAYNEQFF TGTGCCAGCAGCCTCGGGACAGCCGCCTACAATGAGCAGTTCTTC TRBV9 TRBD1 NA 15 TRBJ2-1
CASTTDYNEQFF TGCGCCAGCACGACAGATTACAATGAGCAGTTCTTC TRBV4-1 NA NA 12 TRBJ2-1
CASSEVGGEQFF TGTGCCAGCAGTGAAGTGGGGGGTGAGCAGTTCTTC TRBV2 NA NA 12 TRBJ2-1
CASSGIAGKTDTQYF TGTGCCAGCAGCGGAATAGCGGGGAAGACAGATACGCAGTATTTT TRBV9 TRBD2 NA 15 TRBJ2-3
CASSLWRRTSGASYNEQFF TGTGCCAGCAGCTTATGGAGGCGGACTAGCGGGGCGTCCTACAATGAGCAGTTCTTC TRBV7-8 TRBD2 NA 19 TRBJ2-1
CASSLTWRDAEAFF TGCGCCAGCAGCTTGACATGGCGGGACGCTGAAGCTTTCTTT TRBV5-1 NA NA 14 TRBJ1-1
CASSLADTRNTEAFF TGTGCCAGCAGCTTAGCGGACACAAGGAACACTGAAGCTTTCTTT TRBV11-2 NA few 15 TRBJ1-1
CAWSPGTENIQYF TGTGCCTGGAGTCCTGGGACAGAAAACATTCAGTACTTC TRBV30 TRBD1 NA 13 TRBJ2-4
CASSVGFGEVEAFF TGTGCCAGCAGCGTAGGGTTCGGGGAGGTTGAAGCTTTCTTT TRBV9 NA NA 14 TRBJ1-1
CASSVAGGGATDTQYF TGTGCCAGCAGCGTAGCTGGCGGGGGGGCCACAGATACGCAGTATTTT TRBV9 TRBD2 NA 16 TRBJ2-3
CASSAGPGGGTEAFF TGTGCCAGCAGCGCGGGCCCGGGAGGAGGCACTGAAGCTTTCTTT TRBV11-2 NA NA 15 TRBJ1-1
CASSQGAGALGQPQHF TGCGCCAGCAGCCAAGGGGCAGGGGCCCTCGGTCAGCCCCAGCATTTT TRBV4-1 NA NA 16 TRBJ1-5
CASSLEGRGDNEQFF TGTGCCAGCAGCTTAGAAGGTCGGGGGGACAATGAGCAGTTCTTC TRBV11-3 TRBD2 once 15 TRBJ2-1
CASPDRSYEKLFF TGTGCCAGCCCGGACAGGAGCTATGAAAAACTGTTTTTT TRBV14 TRBD1 few 13 TRBJ1-4
CASSSGRGFGNEQFF TGTGCCAGCAGTTCCGGCCGGGGGTTTGGAAATGAGCAGTTCTTC TRBV27 NA NA 15 TRBJ2-1
CASSQPLEGARTEAFF TGTGCCAGCAGCCAACCTCTCGAGGGGGCGCGGACTGAAGCTTTCTTT TRBV3-1/TRBV3-2 TRBD1 NA 16 TRBJ1-1
CATSDSMFDSKVGGYTF TGTGCCACCAGTGATTCCATGTTCGACAGCAAGGTGGGTGGCTACACCTTC TRBV24-1 NA NA 17 TRBJ1-2
CASSQTQGDTEAFF TGTGCCAGCAGTCAAACACAGGGGGACACTGAAGCTTTCTTT TRBV7-2 TRBD1 NA 14 TRBJ1-1
CASSYSGGVYEQYF TGTGCCAGCAGTTACTCTGGGGGGGTCTACGAGCAGTACTTC TRBV6-2/TRBV6-3 TRBD2 NA 14 TRBJ2-7
CASGQGSDREETQYF TGTGCTAGTGGCCAGGGCTCGGACAGGGAAGAGACCCAGTACTTC TRBV12-5 TRBD1 NA 15 TRBJ2-5
CARTPLGHEQFF TGTGCCAGAACCCCTCTGGGGCATGAGCAGTTCTTC TRBV7-5 NA NA 12 TRBJ2-1
CASSFGQLNTEAFF TGCGCCAGCAGCTTTGGACAGTTGAACACTGAAGCTTTCTTT TRBV5-1 NA NA 14 TRBJ1-1
CASSQVRSPNNEQFF TGTGCCAGCAGCCAAGTCCGATCGCCTAACAATGAGCAGTTCTTC TRBV3-1/TRBV3-2 NA NA 15 TRBJ2-1
CASSYVGDEAFF TGTGCCAGCAGTTACGTGGGAGATGAAGCTTTCTTT TRBV6-5 NA NA 12 TRBJ1-1
CASNSGNTDTQYF TGTGCCAGCAATAGCGGGAACACAGATACGCAGTATTTT TRBV9 TRBD2 NA 13 TRBJ2-3
CASSLDRSTDTQYF TGCGCCAGCAGCTTGGACAGGAGCACAGATACGCAGTATTTT TRBV5-1 NA NA 14 TRBJ2-3
CASSPGQGVAYEQYF TGTGCCAGCAGTCCCGGCCAGGGTGTTGCGTACGAGCAGTACTTC TRBV27 NA NA 15 TRBJ2-7
CASSPTGSARGEQYF TGTGCCAGCAGCCCGACAGGTTCCGCCCGGGGCGAGCAGTACTTC TRBV4-2 NA NA 15 TRBJ2-7
CAVDRGPSYEQYF TGTGCCGTCGACCGGGGTCCCTCCTACGAGCAGTACTTC TRBV30 NA NA 13 TRBJ2-7
CATWDSLGEQYF TGTGCCACCTGGGACTCACTGGGAGAGCAGTACTTC TRBV10-3 NA many 12 TRBJ2-7
CATSRPQQDEQYF TGTGCCACCAGCAGACCCCAACAGGACGAGCAGTACTTC TRBV15 NA NA 13 TRBJ2-7
CASSPPTGISEQYF TGTGCCAGCTCGCCTCCGACAGGGATTAGCGAGCAGTACTTC TRBV18 TRBD1 NA 14 TRBJ2-7
CASRDRSSYNEQFF TGTGCCAGCAGGGACAGGAGCTCCTACAATGAGCAGTTCTTC TRBV27 TRBD1 NA 14 TRBJ2-1
CASRTGTDEQYF TGTGCCAGCAGAACCGGGACAGACGAGCAGTACTTC TRBV3-1/TRBV3-2 TRBD1 few 12 TRBJ2-7
CASSVRLYSNQPQHF TGTGCCAGCAGTGTAAGACTCTATAGCAATCAGCCCCAGCATTTT TRBV2 NA NA 15 TRBJ1-5
CASSVDISGANVLTF TGTGCCAGCAGCGTAGATATCTCTGGGGCCAACGTCCTGACTTTC TRBV9 NA NA 15 TRBJ2-6
CASSVPGGPEQYF TGTGCCAGTAGTGTCCCGGGGGGGCCCGAGCAGTACTTC TRBV19 TRBD2 NA 13 TRBJ2-7
CASSQEGAVDYTF TGCGCCAGCAGCCAAGAAGGGGCGGTTGACTACACCTTC TRBV4-1 NA NA 13 TRBJ1-2
CASSLVLAGDTQYF TGTGCCAGCAGCTTGGTGCTAGCCGGAGATACGCAGTATTTT TRBV5-5 NA NA 14 TRBJ2-3
CASSETTEAFF TGCGCCAGCAGTGAGACAACTGAAGCTTTCTTT TRBV10-2 NA NA 11 TRBJ1-1